A selection of T cell receptor beta chains follows, all from one sample in a study of OX40 agonist ivuxolimab in advanced cancers. Assay: immunoSEQ multiplex PCR; the TCRdb copy retains only in-frame clones and omits some. The sample carries some 57,000 clones, about 90% recorded once. The input for sequencing was CD4+ or CD8+ T cells sorted from blood, taken in a trial of the OX40 agonist ivuxolimab. These receptors came from an adult with an advanced solid tumor such as melanoma, head and neck, liver or kidney cancer. The CDR3 runs from the conserved cysteine through the conserved F or W. D genes are given only for firm matches. Rows may omit the clone size; those that give it use once, few, many or a size class.

D: .; size: few; V: TRBV6-5; J: TRBJ1-5; CDR3: CASSLNQPQHF; DNA: TGTGCCAGCAGTTTAAATCAGCCCCAGCATTTT
D: TRBD2; size: .; V: TRBV5-3; J: TRBJ2-1; CDR3: CARSDSGSSYNEQFF; DNA: TGTGCCAGAAGCGATAGCGGGAGCTCCTACAATGAGCAGTTCTTC
D: .; size: .; V: TRBV2; J: TRBJ1-3; CDR3: CASSTQGTGNTIYF; DNA: TGTGCCAGCAGTACACAGGGTACTGGAAACACCATATATTTT
D: .; size: medium-sized; V: TRBV27; J: TRBJ2-1; CDR3: CASSLLGDEQFF; DNA: TGTGCCAGCAGTTTATTGGGCGATGAGCAGTTCTTC
D: .; size: .; V: TRBV6-5; J: TRBJ2-2; CDR3: CASRSDGTGELFF; DNA: TGTGCCAGCAGATCTGACGGCACCGGGGAGCTGTTTTTT
D: TRBD1; size: .; V: TRBV28; J: TRBJ1-5; CDR3: CASSSLGQTDSNQPQHF; DNA: TGTGCCAGCAGTTCCCTGGGACAGACCGATAGCAATCAGCCCCAGCATTTT
D: .; size: .; V: TRBV30; J: TRBJ2-3; CDR3: CAWSVRGGAADTQYF; DNA: TGTGCCTGGAGTGTTCGTGGGGGGGCGGCAGATACGCAGTATTTT
D: .; size: .; V: TRBV6-6; J: TRBJ2-7; CDR3: CASSYSRGYEQYF; DNA: TGTGCCAGCAGTTACTCCAGGGGCTACGAGCAGTACTTC
D: .; size: .; V: TRBV6-5; J: TRBJ1-5; CDR3: CASSYSLQGNQPQHF; DNA: TGTGCCAGCAGTTACTCGTTACAGGGCAATCAGCCCCAGCATTTT
D: .; size: .; V: TRBV6-6; J: TRBJ1-2; CDR3: CASSYSSSLGYGYTF; DNA: TGTGCCAGCAGTTATAGCAGCTCCCTGGGCTATGGCTACACCTTC
D: .; size: .; V: TRBV6-5; J: TRBJ2-1; CDR3: CASSYFGFMEHNEQFF; DNA: TGTGCCAGCAGTTACTTCGGGTTTATGGAACACAATGAGCAGTTCTTC
D: TRBD1; size: .; V: TRBV2; J: TRBJ2-1; CDR3: CASRLQGARNEQFF; DNA: TGTGCCAGCAGATTACAGGGGGCGCGGAATGAGCAGTTCTTC
D: .; size: once; V: TRBV7-8; J: TRBJ2-3; CDR3: CAGRGSGTDTQYF; DNA: TGTGCCGGTAGGGGCTCTGGCACAGATACGCAGTATTTT
D: .; size: .; V: TRBV11-2; J: TRBJ1-6; CDR3: CASSSNSPLHF; DNA: TGTGCCAGCAGCAGTAATTCACCCCTCCACTTT
D: TRBD2; size: .; V: TRBV6-6; J: TRBJ2-1; CDR3: CASSSRGGSQNNEQFF; DNA: TGTGCCAGCAGTTCCCGGGGAGGGAGTCAGAATAATGAGCAGTTCTTC
D: .; size: once; V: TRBV28; J: TRBJ1-3; CDR3: CASTRFPLYSGNTIYF; DNA: TGTGCCAGCACCCGATTCCCCCTGTACTCTGGAAACACCATATATTTT
D: .; size: .; V: TRBV27; J: TRBJ1-1; CDR3: CASSHYKNTEAFF; DNA: TGTGCCAGCAGTCATTACAAGAACACTGAAGCTTTCTTT
D: .; size: .; V: TRBV9; J: TRBJ1-2; CDR3: CASSSPRGNYGYTF; DNA: TGTGCCAGCAGCTCTCCTCGGGGGAACTATGGCTACACCTTC
D: TRBD2; size: .; V: TRBV4-3; J: TRBJ2-1; CDR3: CASSQYGTSYEQFF; DNA: TGCGCCAGCAGCCAATACGGGACTAGCTATGAGCAGTTCTTC
D: TRBD1; size: .; V: TRBV5-6; J: TRBJ1-3; CDR3: CASSWDRAGNTIYF; DNA: TGTGCCAGCAGCTGGGACAGGGCGGGAAACACCATATATTTT
D: .; size: .; V: TRBV30; J: TRBJ2-3; CDR3: CAWSVVQDTQYF; DNA: TGTGCCTGGAGTGTCGTTCAGGATACGCAGTATTTT
D: .; size: .; V: TRBV30; J: TRBJ1-5; CDR3: CAWSTGRHQPQHF; DNA: TGTGCCTGGAGTACCGGGAGACATCAGCCCCAGCATTTT
D: .; size: .; V: TRBV6-5; J: TRBJ2-2; CDR3: CASSYNLLNTGELFF; DNA: TGTGCCAGCAGTTATAACCTCCTGAACACCGGGGAGCTGTTTTTT
D: TRBD2; size: .; V: TRBV6-6; J: TRBJ2-5; CDR3: CASRGLAGGSVETQYF; DNA: TGTGCCAGCAGAGGACTAGCGGGGGGGAGTGTGGAGACCCAGTACTTC
D: .; size: .; V: TRBV20-1; J: TRBJ2-1; CDR3: CSAASGNEQFF; DNA: TGCAGTGCTGCGAGCGGCAATGAGCAGTTCTTC
D: .; size: .; V: TRBV6-1; J: TRBJ1-1; CDR3: CASSEDWSLEAFF; DNA: TGTGCCAGCAGTGAAGATTGGAGTCTTGAAGCTTTCTTT
D: .; size: .; V: TRBV7-8; J: TRBJ1-5; CDR3: CASVPGGSNQPQHF; DNA: TGTGCCAGCGTCCCGGGGGGCAGCAATCAGCCCCAGCATTTT
D: .; size: .; V: TRBV28; J: TRBJ1-5; CDR3: CASIGQYSNQPQHF; DNA: TGTGCCAGCATCGGGCAGTATAGCAATCAGCCCCAGCATTTT
D: .; size: .; V: TRBV6-6; J: TRBJ1-2; CDR3: CASSYGRNYGYTF; DNA: TGTGCCAGCAGTTACGGGCGTAACTATGGCTACACCTTC
D: .; size: .; V: TRBV27; J: TRBJ2-1; CDR3: CASYTPDTYNEQFF; DNA: TGTGCCAGCTACACTCCAGACACATACAATGAGCAGTTCTTC
D: .; size: .; V: TRBV4-1; J: TRBJ2-5; CDR3: CASSDRQAQETQYF; DNA: TGCGCCAGCAGCGACCGACAGGCACAAGAGACCCAGTACTTC
D: .; size: .; V: TRBV7-9; J: TRBJ2-1; CDR3: CASSESFPDEQFF; DNA: TGTGCCAGCAGTGAGTCCTTCCCAGATGAGCAGTTCTTC
D: TRBD2; size: .; V: TRBV27; J: TRBJ2-5; CDR3: CASSHGGGLKAQYF; DNA: TGTGCCAGCAGCCACGGGGGGGGTTTGAAAGCCCAGTACTTC
D: .; size: .; V: TRBV19; J: TRBJ1-2; CDR3: CASSMGSGAGYGYTF; DNA: TGTGCCAGTAGTATGGGCTCAGGGGCCGGGTATGGCTACACCTTC
D: .; size: .; V: TRBV30; J: TRBJ1-1; CDR3: CAWSVWGSTEAFF; DNA: TGTGCCTGGAGTGTGTGGGGTTCCACTGAAGCTTTCTTT